These T cell receptor beta chains were read from a single sample in a study of human T cells and chemical hapten exposure. From the RACE reads, TCRdb called clonotypes with MiXCR, one entry per CDR3 protein. The sample contains 75,000 to 90,000 distinct CDR3 sequences, 10% to 13% of which appear only once. The sequencing here drew on whole blood, taken in connection with sensitization to the hapten diphenylcyclopropenone (DPC). The receptor source for this set is a woman aged 45 to 65 with alopecia areata. Some clones in this sample may be carry-over from other donors' samples. Both conserved end residues are part of each CDR3. The D gene is left open where the match is weak. The size field is filled for only some rows; it gives once, few, many or a size class.

-	many	TRBV7-9	TRBJ1-1	TGTGCCAGCAGCCCGAAGGGACCCCACACTGAAGCTTTCTTT	CASSPKGPHTEAFF
-	many	TRBV4-1	TRBJ1-4	TGCGCCAGCAGCCAAGTCCCAGGAGGGCTGAATGAAAAACTGTTTTTT	CASSQVPGGLNEKLFF
-	many	TRBV5-1	TRBJ2-5	TGCGCCAGCAGCACCGCTTCCCGAGGAGAGACCCAGTACTTC	CASSTASRGETQYF
TRBD2	few	TRBV29-1	TRBJ2-5	TGCAGCGTCTTGACTAGCGGGTTGGGCGAGACCCAGTACTTC	CSVLTSGLGETQYF
TRBD1	many	TRBV29-1	TRBJ1-1	TGCAGCGGCGGGACAGGGAACACTGAAGCTTTCTTT	CSGGTGNTEAFF
-	many	TRBV12-3/TRBV12-4	TRBJ2-5	TGTGCCAGCAGTTTATACGGCCAAGGCCAGTACTTC	CASSLYGQGQYF
-	many	TRBV3-1	TRBJ2-5	TGTGCCAGCAGCTTCCGGACATCCCAAGAGACCCAGTACTTC	CASSFRTSQETQYF
-	few	TRBV5-4	TRBJ1-6	TGTGCCAGCAGCTTGCTTCAGGGGAGCAATTCACCCCTCCACTTT	CASSLLQGSNSPLHF
TRBD1	few	TRBV7-3	TRBJ2-5	TGTGCCAGCAGCCACGGGACAGGGGCCCCAGTTGGGACCCAGTACTTC	CASSHGTGAPVGTQYF
-	few	TRBV3-1	TRBJ1-1	TGTGCCAGCAGCAAAGGGCTCTGGGGTAATACTGAAGCTTTCTTT	CASSKGLWGNTEAFF
TRBD2	few	TRBV20-1	TRBJ2-7	TGCAGTGCTCCGGGAGGGCCTAGATACGAGCAGTACTTC	CSAPGGPRYEQYF
TRBD1	many	TRBV7-7	TRBJ1-5	TGTGCTAGCAGCCCACCCCGTGGACAGGGAGGATCCCCCTATGGCAATCAGCCCCAGCATTTT	CASSPPRGQGGSPYGNQPQHF
TRBD2	-	TRBV2	TRBJ2-1	TGTGCCAGCAATCGAGCGGGACCTGAAAGACCCTACAATGAGCAGTTCTTC	CASNRAGPERPYNEQFF
-	many	TRBV28	TRBJ1-4	TGTGCCAGCAGTTTTTTGGTGAAGGAAAAACTGTTTTTT	CASSFLVKEKLFF
-	few	TRBV5-6	TRBJ2-2	TGTGCCAGCAGCTTGGTCGGGGGACCGAACACCGGGGAGCTGTTTTTT	CASSLVGGPNTGELFF
-	many	TRBV18	TRBJ2-7	TGTGCCAGCTCACCACAGGCCGGACCCTACGAGCAGTACTTC	CASSPQAGPYEQYF
TRBD2	-	TRBV20-1	TRBJ2-1	TGCAGTGCCAGGCCTAGCGGGAGGTTTAATGAGCAGTTCTTC	CSARPSGRFNEQFF
-	-	TRBV16	TRBJ1-5	TGTGCCAGCAGCCATCCCTCGGCACTAGCGCATCAGCCCCAGCATTTT	CASSHPSALAHQPQHF
-	many	TRBV6-1	TRBJ2-5	TGTGCCACCCGGGGGCTCTCCCAAGAGACCCAGTACTTC	CATRGLSQETQYF
-	-	TRBV6-6	TRBJ2-7	TGTGCCAGCAGTCCCGGGAGAAGGACCGGAGACGAGCAGTACTTC	CASSPGRRTGDEQYF
-	-	TRBV11-1	TRBJ2-2	TGTGCCAGCAGCTTAAGCCTAGCGCCCGGGGAGCTGTTTTTT	CASSLSLAPGELFF
-	-	TRBV11-3	TRBJ2-7	TGTGCCAGCAGCTTAGGGCAGCCAGAGCAGTACTTC	CASSLGQPEQYF
-	once	TRBV5-6	TRBJ2-7	TGTGCCAGCAGCCCCGGTCCCGGTACCCAATCCTACGAGCAGTACTTC	CASSPGPGTQSYEQYF
TRBD2	few	TRBV18	TRBJ2-3	TGTGCCAGCTCAAAGGACGGGAGGGCCGCGGGCACAGATACGCAGTATTTT	CASSKDGRAAGTDTQYF
-	many	TRBV5-1	TRBJ1-1	TGCGCCAGCAGCTTGAGGGGGGAGAACACTGAAGCTTTCTTT	CASSLRGENTEAFF
TRBD2	many	TRBV3-1	TRBJ2-3	TGTGCCAGCAGCCAAACATTAGCGGGAGTAGGCACAGATACGCAGTATTTT	CASSQTLAGVGTDTQYF
-	many	TRBV12-3/TRBV12-4	TRBJ2-3	TGTGCCAGCACAAACGGAGATACGCAGTATTTT	CASTNGDTQYF
TRBD1	many	TRBV3-1	TRBJ2-3	TGTGCCAGCAGACGACAGGGCGGAACAGATACGCAGTATTTT	CASRRQGGTDTQYF
-	few	TRBV18	TRBJ1-1	TGTGCCAGCTCACCTGGACCCAGACCCGAAGCTTTCTTT	CASSPGPRPEAFF